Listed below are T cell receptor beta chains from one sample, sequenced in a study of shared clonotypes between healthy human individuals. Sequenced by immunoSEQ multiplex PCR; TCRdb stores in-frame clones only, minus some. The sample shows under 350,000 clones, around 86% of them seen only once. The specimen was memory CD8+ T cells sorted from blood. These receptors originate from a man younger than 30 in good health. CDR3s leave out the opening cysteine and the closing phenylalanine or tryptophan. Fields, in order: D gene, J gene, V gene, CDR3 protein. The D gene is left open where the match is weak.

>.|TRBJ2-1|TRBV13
ASSLGSDEQF
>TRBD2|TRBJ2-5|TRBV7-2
ASSRRLAGQETQY
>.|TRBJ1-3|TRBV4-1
ASSQERGYGNTIY
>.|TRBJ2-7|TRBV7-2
ASSFVGATYEQY
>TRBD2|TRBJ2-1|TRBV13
ASSAPGLAHNEQF
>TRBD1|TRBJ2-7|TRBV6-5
ASSYGQGGAYEQY
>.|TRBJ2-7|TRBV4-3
ASSQESTAYEQY
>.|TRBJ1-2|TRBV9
ASSPDVTGYT
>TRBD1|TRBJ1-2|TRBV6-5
ASSYSQGAEGYT
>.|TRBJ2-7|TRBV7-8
ASSLSLQTAYEQY
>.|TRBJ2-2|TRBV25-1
ASTLSGELF
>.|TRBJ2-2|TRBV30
AWSVSGLGGELF
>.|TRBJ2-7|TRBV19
ASSPGIPYEQY
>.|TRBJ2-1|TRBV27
ASSPTGTFGANEQF
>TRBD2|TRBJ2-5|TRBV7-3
ASSLTSGGALETQY
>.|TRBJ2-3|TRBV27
ASSLLVGAGADTQY
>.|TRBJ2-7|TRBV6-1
ASSGDSYEQY